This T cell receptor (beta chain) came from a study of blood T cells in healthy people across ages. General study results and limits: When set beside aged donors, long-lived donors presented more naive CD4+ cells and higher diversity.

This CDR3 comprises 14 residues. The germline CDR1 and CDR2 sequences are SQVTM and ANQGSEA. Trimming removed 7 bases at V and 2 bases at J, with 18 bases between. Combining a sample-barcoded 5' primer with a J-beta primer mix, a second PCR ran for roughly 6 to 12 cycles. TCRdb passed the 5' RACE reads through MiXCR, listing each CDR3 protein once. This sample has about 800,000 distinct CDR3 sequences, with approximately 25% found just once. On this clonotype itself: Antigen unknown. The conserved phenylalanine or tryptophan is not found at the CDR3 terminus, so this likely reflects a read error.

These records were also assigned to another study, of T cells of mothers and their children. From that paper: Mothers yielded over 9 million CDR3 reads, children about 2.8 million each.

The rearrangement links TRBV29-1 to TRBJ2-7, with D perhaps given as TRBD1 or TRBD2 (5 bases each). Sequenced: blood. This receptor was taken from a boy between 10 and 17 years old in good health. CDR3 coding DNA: TGCAGCGCCGCCGGGACCTCGTCGGCCTACGAGCAGTACTAC. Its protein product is CSAAGTSSAYEQYY.